A single sample is the source of the 6 T cell receptor beta chains below, sequenced in a study of OX40 agonist ivuxolimab in advanced cancers. Produced via immunoSEQ multiplex PCR; TCRdb's table is partial and in-frame only. The sample yields some 62,000 clones, 92% seen once. The sample in question was CD4+ or CD8+ T cells sorted from blood, obtained in a trial of the OX40 agonist ivuxolimab. The receptors stem from an adult with an advanced solid tumor such as melanoma, head and neck, liver or kidney cancer.

The rearrangement links TRBV9 to TRBJ2-7; D is perhaps TRBD2 (5 bases). The CDR3 spans 13 residues. V lost 7 bases, J lost 0 bases, and 11 bases lay in between. CDR1 is SGDLS, CDR2 YYNGEE, per germline. This CDR3 reads CASGSADSYEQYF. CDR3 nucleotides: TGTGCCAGCGGTTCAGCGGACTCCTACGAGCAGTACTTC.

V and J are TRBV19 and TRBJ2-3, with 11 bases identical to TRBD2. V was pared by 8 bases and J by 0 bases, with 4 bases of the junction left unmatched. The CDR3 extends over 15 amino acids. The germline CDR1 and CDR2 sequences are LNHDA and SQIVND (reference sequence). The CDR3 DNA sequence: TGTGCCAGTGGCCGGACTAGCGGGAGCACAGATACGCAGTATTTT. Translating it yields CASGRTSGSTDTQYF.

This chain uses TRBV5-1 with TRBJ2-1, with no clear D. The germline gives CDR1 SGHRS, CDR2 YFSETQ. V was trimmed by 5 bases and J by 6 bases, leaving 9 bases between them. CDR3 length equals 12 residues. The CDR3 DNA is TGCGCCAGCAGGCCAGGATCCAATGAGCAGTTCTTC. Its protein product is CASRPGSNEQFF.

The chain has TRBV5-1 and TRBJ2-2; 8 nucleotides align to TRBD2. Germline V gene data show CDR1 as SGHRS and CDR2 as YFSETQ. The V segment lost 2 bases and the J segment 0 bases; nucleotides outside the gene matches: 15. There are 20 residues in the CDR3. The CDR3 DNA follows: TGCGCCAGCAGCTTAAACGCTGCGGTGCCGGGACTAGCGAACACCGGGGAGCTGTTTTTT. It is translated as CASSLNAAVPGLANTGELFF. Full variable domain (outside the CDR3, taken from reference TRBV5-1 and TRBJ2-2): KAGVTQTPRYLIKTRGQQVTLSCSPISGHRSVSWYQQTPGQGLQFLFEYFSETQRNKGNFPGRFSGRQFSNSRSEMNVSTLELGDSALYLCASSLNAAVPGLANTGELFFGEGSRLTVL.

V and J are TRBV6-5 and TRBJ2-2, with 11 bases matching TRBD2. This CDR3 has 15 residues. The J segment lost 5 bases and the V segment lost 5 bases, leaving 4 bases of the junction unmatched. Germline CDR1 MNHEY, CDR2 SVGAGI. This CDR3 is CASSARTSGTGELFF. The CDR3 DNA is TGTGCCAGCAGTGCCCGGACTAGCGGGACCGGGGAGCTGTTTTTT.

This rearrangement joins TRBV11-2 to TRBJ2-3; 12 nucleotides match TRBD2. Germline lookup yields CDR1 SGHAT and CDR2 FQNNGV. The J segment lost 6 bases and the V segment lost 1 base, leaving 2 bases of the junction unmatched. This CDR3 spans 15 amino acids. The CDR3 reads CASSLASGRGDTQYF. The CDR3 DNA sequence: TGTGCCAGCAGCTTAGCTAGCGGGAGGGGGGATACGCAGTATTTT.